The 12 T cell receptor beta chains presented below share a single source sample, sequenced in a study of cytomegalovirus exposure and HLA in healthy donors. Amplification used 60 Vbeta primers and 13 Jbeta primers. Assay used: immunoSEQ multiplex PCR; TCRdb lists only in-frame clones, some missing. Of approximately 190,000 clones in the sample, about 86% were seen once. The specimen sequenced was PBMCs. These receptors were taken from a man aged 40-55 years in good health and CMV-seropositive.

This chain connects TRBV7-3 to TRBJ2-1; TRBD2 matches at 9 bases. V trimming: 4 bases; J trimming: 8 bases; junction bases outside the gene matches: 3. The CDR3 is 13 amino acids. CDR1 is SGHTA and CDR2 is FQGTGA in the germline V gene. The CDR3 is CASSYVAGDEQFF. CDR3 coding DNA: TGTGCCAGCAGCTACGTAGCGGGAGATGAGCAGTTCTTC.

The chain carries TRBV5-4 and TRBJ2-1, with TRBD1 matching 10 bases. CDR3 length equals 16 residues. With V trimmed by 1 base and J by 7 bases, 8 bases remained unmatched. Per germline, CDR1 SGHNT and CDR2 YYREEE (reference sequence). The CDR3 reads CASSLPGDRGRNEQFF. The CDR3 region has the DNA TGTGCCAGCAGCTTGCCGGGGGACAGGGGAAGGAATGAGCAGTTCTTC.

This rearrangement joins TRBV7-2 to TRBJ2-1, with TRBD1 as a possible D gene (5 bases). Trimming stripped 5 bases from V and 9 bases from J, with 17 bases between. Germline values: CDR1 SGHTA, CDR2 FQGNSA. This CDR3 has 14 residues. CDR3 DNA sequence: TGTGCCAGCAGCCCCAGTCAGGGTTACGCTGAGCAGTTCTTC. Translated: CASSPSQGYAEQFF.

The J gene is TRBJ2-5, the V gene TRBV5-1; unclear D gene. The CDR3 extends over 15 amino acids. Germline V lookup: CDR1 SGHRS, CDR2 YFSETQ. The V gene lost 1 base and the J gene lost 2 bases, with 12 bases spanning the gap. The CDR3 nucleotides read TGCGCCAGCAGCTTGATGGTATCGGAGCAAGAGACCCAGTACTTC. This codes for CASSLMVSEQETQYF. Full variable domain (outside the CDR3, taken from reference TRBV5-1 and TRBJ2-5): KAGVTQTPRYLIKTRGQQVTLSCSPISGHRSVSWYQQTPGQGLQFLFEYFSETQRNKGNFPGRFSGRQFSNSRSEMNVSTLELGDSALYLCASSLMVSEQETQYFGPGTRLLVL.

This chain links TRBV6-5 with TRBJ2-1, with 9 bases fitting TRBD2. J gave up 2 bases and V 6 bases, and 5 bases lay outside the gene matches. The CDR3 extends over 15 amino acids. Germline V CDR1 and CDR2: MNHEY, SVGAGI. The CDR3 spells CASSPLAGTYNEQFF. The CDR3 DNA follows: TGTGCCAGCAGCCCTCTAGCGGGGACCTACAATGAGCAGTTCTTC.

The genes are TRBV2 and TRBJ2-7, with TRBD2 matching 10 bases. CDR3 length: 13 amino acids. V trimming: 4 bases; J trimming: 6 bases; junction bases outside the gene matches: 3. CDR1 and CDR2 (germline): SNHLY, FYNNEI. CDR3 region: CASSGGLATEQYF. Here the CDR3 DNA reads TGTGCCAGCAGTGGGGGACTAGCGACCGAGCAGTACTTC.

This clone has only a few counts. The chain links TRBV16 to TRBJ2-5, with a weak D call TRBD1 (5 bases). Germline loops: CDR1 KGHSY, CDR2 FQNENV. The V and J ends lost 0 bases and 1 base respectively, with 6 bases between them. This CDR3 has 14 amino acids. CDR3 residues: CASSQSTAQETQYF. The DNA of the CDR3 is TGTGCCAGCAGCCAATCGACAGCCCAAGAGACCCAGTACTTC. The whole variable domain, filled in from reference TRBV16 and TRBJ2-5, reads GEEVAQTPKHLVRGEGQKAKLYCAPIKGHSYVFWYQQVLKNEFKFLISFQNENVFDETGMPKERFSAKCLPNSPCSLEIQATKLEDSAVYFCASSQSTAQETQYFGPGTRLLVL.

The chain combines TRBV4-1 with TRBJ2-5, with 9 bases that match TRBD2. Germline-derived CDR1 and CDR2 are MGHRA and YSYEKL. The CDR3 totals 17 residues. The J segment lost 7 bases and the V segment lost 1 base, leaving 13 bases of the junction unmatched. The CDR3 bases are TGCGCCAGCAGCCAAGGAAACATAGCGGGAGTGGGTGTGACCCAGTACTTC. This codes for CASSQGNIAGVGVTQYF.

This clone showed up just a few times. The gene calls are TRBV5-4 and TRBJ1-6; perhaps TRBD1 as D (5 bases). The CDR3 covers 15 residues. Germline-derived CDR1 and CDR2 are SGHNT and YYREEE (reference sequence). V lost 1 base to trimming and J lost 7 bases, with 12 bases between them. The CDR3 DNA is TGTGCCAGCAGCTTGCAAAAGGGGTCAAATTCACCCCTCCACTTT. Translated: CASSLQKGSNSPLHF.

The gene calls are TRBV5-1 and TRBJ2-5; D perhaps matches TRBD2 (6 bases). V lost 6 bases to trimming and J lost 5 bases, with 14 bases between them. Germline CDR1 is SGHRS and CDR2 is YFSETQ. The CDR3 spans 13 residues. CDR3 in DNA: TGCGCCAGCAATCAGCAGGAGGGGGAGACCCAGTACTTC. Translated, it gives CASNQQEGETQYF. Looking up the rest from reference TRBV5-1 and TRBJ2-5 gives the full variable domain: KAGVTQTPRYLIKTRGQQVTLSCSPISGHRSVSWYQQTPGQGLQFLFEYFSETQRNKGNFPGRFSGRQFSNSRSEMNVSTLELGDSALYLCASNQQEGETQYFGPGTRLLVL.

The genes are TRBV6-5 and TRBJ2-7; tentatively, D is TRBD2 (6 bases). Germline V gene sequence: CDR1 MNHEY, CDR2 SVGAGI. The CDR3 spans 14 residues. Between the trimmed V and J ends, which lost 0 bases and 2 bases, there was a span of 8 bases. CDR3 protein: CASSYSEGTYEQYF. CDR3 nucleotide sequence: TGTGCCAGCAGTTACTCGGAGGGGACCTACGAGCAGTACTTC.

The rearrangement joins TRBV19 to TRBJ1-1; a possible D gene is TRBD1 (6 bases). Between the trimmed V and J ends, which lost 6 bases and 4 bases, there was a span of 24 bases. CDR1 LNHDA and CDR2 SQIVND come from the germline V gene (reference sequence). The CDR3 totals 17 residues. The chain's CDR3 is CASSQELRGREGTEAFF. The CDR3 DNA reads TGTGCCAGTAGCCAAGAGCTCAGGGGACGGGAAGGCACTGAAGCTTTCTTT.